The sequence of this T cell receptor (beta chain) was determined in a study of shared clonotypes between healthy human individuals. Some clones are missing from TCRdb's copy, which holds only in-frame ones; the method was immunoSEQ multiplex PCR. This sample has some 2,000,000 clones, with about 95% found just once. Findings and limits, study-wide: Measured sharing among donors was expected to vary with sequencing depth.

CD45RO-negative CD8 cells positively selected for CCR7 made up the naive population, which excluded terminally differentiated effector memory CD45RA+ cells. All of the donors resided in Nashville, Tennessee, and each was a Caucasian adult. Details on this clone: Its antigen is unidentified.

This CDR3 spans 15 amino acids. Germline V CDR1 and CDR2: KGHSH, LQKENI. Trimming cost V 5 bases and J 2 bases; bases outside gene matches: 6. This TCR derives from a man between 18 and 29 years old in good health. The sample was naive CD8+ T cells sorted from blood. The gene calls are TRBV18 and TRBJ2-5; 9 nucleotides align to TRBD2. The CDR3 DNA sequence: TGTGCCAGCTCAACTGTTCTAGCGGGACAAGAGACCCAGTACTTC. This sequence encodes CASSTVLAGQETQYF.